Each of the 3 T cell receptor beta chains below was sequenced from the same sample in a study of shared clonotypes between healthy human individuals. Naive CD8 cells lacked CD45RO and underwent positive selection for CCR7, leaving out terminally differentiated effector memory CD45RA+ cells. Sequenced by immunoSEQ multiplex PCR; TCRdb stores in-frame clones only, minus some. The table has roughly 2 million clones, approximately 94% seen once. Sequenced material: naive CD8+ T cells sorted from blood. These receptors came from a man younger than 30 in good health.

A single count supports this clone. The DNA of the CDR3 is TGCAGCGTTAGGGACAGCTTCGATCAGCCCCAGCATTTT. Amino acids: CSVRDSFDQPQHF. V is TRBV29-1 and J is TRBJ1-5, with TRBD1 matching over 7 bases. V dropped 5 bases and J dropped 5; count of bases not matched to a gene: 6. Germline V gene lookup returns CDR1 SQVTM and CDR2 ANQGSEA. The CDR3 is 13 residues long.

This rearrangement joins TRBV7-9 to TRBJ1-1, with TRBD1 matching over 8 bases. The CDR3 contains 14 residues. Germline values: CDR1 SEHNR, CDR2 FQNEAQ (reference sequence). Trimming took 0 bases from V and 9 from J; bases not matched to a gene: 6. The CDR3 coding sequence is TGTGCCAGCAGCTTAGCCAGGGGGCTAGAAAAAGCTTTCTTT. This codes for CASSLARGLEKAFF.

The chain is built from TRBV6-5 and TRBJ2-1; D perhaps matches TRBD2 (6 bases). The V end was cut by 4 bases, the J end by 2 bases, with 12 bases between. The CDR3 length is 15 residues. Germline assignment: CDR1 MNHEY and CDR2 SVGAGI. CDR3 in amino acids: CASSSRDFTYNEQFF. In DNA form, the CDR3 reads TGTGCCAGCAGTTCCCGGGACTTCACCTACAATGAGCAGTTCTTC.